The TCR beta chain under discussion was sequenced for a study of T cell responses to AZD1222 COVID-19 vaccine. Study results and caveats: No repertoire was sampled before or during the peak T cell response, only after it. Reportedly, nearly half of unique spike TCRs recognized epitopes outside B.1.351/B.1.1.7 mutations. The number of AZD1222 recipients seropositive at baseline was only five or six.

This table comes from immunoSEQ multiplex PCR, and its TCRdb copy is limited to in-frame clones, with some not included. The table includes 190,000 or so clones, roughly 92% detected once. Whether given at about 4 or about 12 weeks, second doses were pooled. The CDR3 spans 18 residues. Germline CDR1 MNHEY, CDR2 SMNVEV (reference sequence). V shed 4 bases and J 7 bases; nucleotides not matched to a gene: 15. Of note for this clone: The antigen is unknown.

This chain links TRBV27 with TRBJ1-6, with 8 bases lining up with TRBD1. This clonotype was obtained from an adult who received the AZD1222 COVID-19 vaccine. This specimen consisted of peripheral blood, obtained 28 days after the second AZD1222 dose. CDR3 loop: CASSSAGGGIWLNSPLHF. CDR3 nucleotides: TGTGCCAGCAGTTCGGCAGGGGGCGGAATATGGCTGAATTCACCCCTCCACTTT.